Each of the 32 T cell receptor beta chains below was sequenced from the same sample in a study of OX40 agonist ivuxolimab in advanced cancers. Repertoires were generated with immunoSEQ multiplex PCR, while TCRdb's copy carries only in-frame clones and drops some. The table includes some 14,000 clones, around three quarters detected once. The sample consisted of CD4+ or CD8+ T cells sorted from blood, taken in a trial of the OX40 agonist ivuxolimab. The receptors come from an adult with an advanced solid tumor such as melanoma, head and neck, liver or kidney cancer.

The rearrangement uses TRBV6-6 and TRBJ2-3, with 10 bases matching TRBD2. The CDR3 has 15 amino acids. Trimming cost V 7 bases and J 7 bases; bases outside gene matches: 11. Germline V CDR1 and CDR2: MNHNY, SVGAGI (reference sequence). For the CDR3, the DNA is TGTGCCAGCACCAACATAGCGGGAGGACTGTATACGCAGTATTTT. Amino acids: CASTNIAGGLYTQYF.

This clone was recorded a few times. This chain links TRBV7-9 with TRBJ2-2; 9 positions agree with TRBD1. Germline V lookup: CDR1 SEHNR, CDR2 FQNEAQ (reference sequence). The CDR3 runs 15 residues. The CDR3 region has the DNA TGTGGGGGTACATGGACAGGGGAAAACACCGGGGAGCTGTTTTTT. This codes for CGGTWTGENTGELFF.

This chain links TRBV19 with TRBJ2-7; no definite D call. The V gene's germline CDR1 is LNHDA and CDR2 SQIVND (reference sequence). The V end lost 3 bases, the J end lost 1 base, and 10 bases lay between the germline ends. This CDR3 spans 14 amino acids. The CDR3 DNA reads TGTGCCAGTAGTATTACGCCAGGATCCTACGAGCAGTACTTC. It translates to CASSITPGSYEQYF. Full variable domain (missing parts from reference TRBV19 and TRBJ2-7): DGGITQSPKYLFRKEGQNVTLSCEQNLNHDAMYWYRQDPGQGLRLIYYSQIVNDFQKGDIAEGYSVSREKKESFPLTVTSAQKNPTAFYLCASSITPGSYEQYFGPGTRLTVT.

The chain uses TRBV15 and TRBJ2-7, with 8 bases identical to TRBD2. Germline V gene sequence: CDR1 LNHNV, CDR2 YYDKDF (reference sequence). The CDR3 covers 17 residues. The V and J ends lost 5 bases and 2 bases, in that order; junction bases with no gene match: 14. The CDR3: CATSGRESGSHTYEQYF. In nucleotides, the CDR3 is TGTGCCACCAGCGGACGAGAAAGCGGGAGTCATACCTACGAGCAGTACTTC.

Only a few counts were recorded for this clone. The J gene is TRBJ2-7, the V gene TRBV11-2; TRBD2 matches at 8 bases. V lost 4 bases and J lost 4; bases outside the gene matches: 9. The length of the CDR3 is 15 residues. CDR1 is SGHAT and CDR2 is FQNNGV in the germline V gene. Here the CDR3 DNA reads TGTGCCAGCAGCTCGCCCGGGACTAGTCGGTACGAGCAGTACTTC. Protein: CASSSPGTSRYEQYF.

This clone occurred once. The rearrangement uses TRBV5-4 and TRBJ2-7, with TRBD2 identical over 9 bases. With V trimmed by 0 bases and J by 2 bases, 6 bases remained unmatched. The CDR3 sequence is 16 residues long. Germline lookup yields CDR1 SGHNT and CDR2 YYREEE (reference sequence). In DNA, the CDR3 is TGTGCCAGCAGCTTGGGCCGTCTAGCGGGAACCTACGAGCAGTACTTC. This codes for CASSLGRLAGTYEQYF.

The rearrangement joins TRBV4-1 to TRBJ1-1, with a possible D match to TRBD1 (6 bases). In germline, CDR1 is MGHRA, CDR2 YSYEKL. V was pared by 5 bases and J by 6 bases, with 13 bases between. The CDR3 is 13 amino acids. The CDR3 region is CASSGGGNPEAFF. The CDR3 DNA follows: TGCGCCAGCAGCGGAGGGGGAAACCCTGAAGCTTTCTTT.

The V and J genes are TRBV7-8 and TRBJ1-5, with a possible D match to TRBD1 (5 bases). CDR3 length: 15 amino acids. CDR1 is SGHVS and CDR2 is FQNEAQ in the germline V gene. Trimming pared 3 bases from V and 0 bases from J, leaving 9 bases between. This CDR3 is CASSFGRDSNQPQHF. In DNA form, the CDR3 reads TGTGCCAGCAGCTTTGGCAGGGATAGCAATCAGCCCCAGCATTTT.

V gene TRBV19 combines with J gene TRBJ2-7, with D tentatively TRBD1 (6 bases). With 5 bases removed from V and 4 bases from J, the gap between germline ends came to 12 bases. CDR3 length equals 13 residues. Per germline, CDR1 LNHDA and CDR2 SQIVND (reference sequence). The DNA of the CDR3 is TGTGCCAGTAGTGACAGGCTCAGGTACGAGCAGTACTTC. Encoded protein: CASSDRLRYEQYF. Using reference TRBV19 and TRBJ2-7 for the parts outside the CDR3, the full variable domain is DGGITQSPKYLFRKEGQNVTLSCEQNLNHDAMYWYRQDPGQGLRLIYYSQIVNDFQKGDIAEGYSVSREKKESFPLTVTSAQKNPTAFYLCASSDRLRYEQYFGPGTRLTVT.

The chain recombines TRBV20-1 with TRBJ2-1, with 7 bases that match TRBD2. Germline-derived CDR1 and CDR2 are DFQATT and SNEGSKA (reference sequence). The V gene end was trimmed by 6 bases and the J gene end by 9 bases; junction bases not matched to a gene: 2. CDR3 length equals 10 residues. The CDR3 DNA reads TGCAGTGCGACGGGGGGTGAGCAGTTCTTC. Amino acid sequence: CSATGGEQFF.

J is TRBJ2-3 and V is TRBV4-1, with D maybe TRBD2 (5 bases). Germline lookup yields CDR1 MGHRA and CDR2 YSYEKL. The CDR3 covers 17 residues. V dropped 0 bases and J dropped 5 bases, with 18 bases sitting between them. The chain's CDR3 is CASSQESATPRGDTQYF. Written as DNA, the CDR3 is TGCGCCAGCAGCCAAGAATCCGCGACTCCCCGGGGAGATACGCAGTATTTT.

CDR3 in amino acids: CASFPGQAENEQFF. In DNA form, the CDR3 reads TGCGCCAGCTTTCCGGGACAGGCTGAAAATGAGCAGTTCTTC. The chain couples TRBV5-1 to TRBJ2-1, with 8 bases identical to TRBD1. V lost 7 bases and J lost 7; bases outside the gene matches: 10. CDR1 is SGHRS and CDR2 is YFSETQ in the germline V gene. The CDR3 sequence is 14 residues long. The whole variable domain, filled in from reference TRBV5-1 and TRBJ2-1, reads KAGVTQTPRYLIKTRGQQVTLSCSPISGHRSVSWYQQTPGQGLQFLFEYFSETQRNKGNFPGRFSGRQFSNSRSEMNVSTLELGDSALYLCASFPGQAENEQFFGPGTRLTVL.

This clone is a singleton in its sample. This rearrangement joins TRBV10-2 to TRBJ2-5; D call uncertain. Germline CDR1 WSHSY, CDR2 SAAADI. Trimming shortened V by 3 bases and J by 2 bases, and 1 base separated the two germline ends. The CDR3 is made up of 11 amino acids. CDR3 nucleotide sequence: TGCGCCAGCAGTGAACAAGAGACCCAGTACTTC. This translates into CASSEQETQYF.

This chain uses TRBV23-1 with TRBJ2-5, with a weak D call TRBD1 (5 bases). TRBV23-1 is known as an ORF, though its function is uncertain. Trimming removed 4 bases at V and 7 bases at J, with 7 bases between. This CDR3 is built from 11 residues. CDR3 coding DNA: TGCGCCAGCAGTCGGCAGGGGACCCAGTACTTC. Translating gives CASSRQGTQYF.

This chain links TRBV19 with TRBJ1-5; no firm D call. Germline assignment: CDR1 LNHDA and CDR2 SQIVND (reference sequence). V lost 2 bases and J 0 bases, leaving 8 bases between the germline ends. CDR3 length: 15 amino acids. The CDR3 nucleotides read TGTGCCAGTAGTATATCCGAGTTTAGCAATCAGCCCCAGCATTTT. Its translation is CASSISEFSNQPQHF.

The genes are TRBV7-9 and TRBJ2-1; 11 bases fit TRBD2. The V gene end was trimmed by 5 bases and the J gene end by 2 bases; junction bases not matched to a gene: 2. This CDR3 is built from 15 residues. CDR1 and CDR2 (germline): SEHNR, FQNEAQ (reference sequence). The CDR3, as DNA: TGTGCCAGCAGCGATAGCGGGAGGGCCTACAATGAGCAGTTCTTC. This translates into CASSDSGRAYNEQFF.

This chain joins TRBV5-4 and TRBJ2-4, with D perhaps TRBD2 (6 bases). The length of the CDR3 is 15 residues. The V gene lost 4 bases and the J gene lost 5 bases, with 16 bases spanning the gap. Germline assignment: CDR1 SGHNT and CDR2 YYREEE (reference sequence). The CDR3 spells CASSTIPGVENIQYF. The CDR3, as DNA: TGTGCCAGCAGCACCATCCCGGGGGTCGAAAACATTCAGTACTTC.

DNA for the CDR3: TGTGCCAGCAGTTATCTACAGGCGAGCTCCTACAATGAGCAGTTCTTC. Protein product: CASSYLQASSYNEQFF. The chain joins TRBV28 to TRBJ2-1; D possibly corresponds to TRBD1 (5 bases). Germline V gives CDR1 MDHEN, CDR2 SYDVKM. The V end lost 4 bases, the J end lost 0 bases, and 13 bases lay between the germline ends. The CDR3 extends over 16 amino acids.

A few counts support this clone. The same CDR3 arises from other DNA sequences in this sample as well. This chain uses TRBV2 with TRBJ2-5; 7 bases are shared with TRBD2. J gave up 1 base and V 4 bases, and 3 bases lay outside the gene matches. There are 14 residues in the CDR3. From germline, CDR1 is SNHLY and CDR2 FYNNEI. The CDR3: CASSVTGGQETQYF. CDR3 DNA: TGTGCCAGCAGTGTGACGGGAGGCCAAGAGACCCAGTACTTC.

The chain links TRBV6-4 to TRBJ2-3, with TRBD2 matching over 9 bases. This CDR3 comprises 18 residues. Trimming at V came to 3 bases and at J to 5 bases, leaving 15 bases not matched to a gene. Germline V gives CDR1 MRHNA, CDR2 SNTAGT. CDR3 region: CASSESPGGGRAGDTQYF. DNA for the CDR3: TGTGCCAGCAGTGAGTCCCCCGGTGGCGGGAGGGCCGGAGATACGCAGTATTTT.

The chain uses TRBV19 and TRBJ1-2; possibly TRBD1 for D (6 bases). Trimming took off 6 bases at V and 8 bases at J, with 13 bases between the two ends. The CDR3 is 12 residues long. Germline CDR1 is LNHDA and CDR2 is SQIVND (reference sequence). In DNA form, the CDR3 reads TGTGCCAGTAGCCTAGGGGGTAACGGCTACACCTTC. Its translation: CASSLGGNGYTF.

The gene calls are TRBV4-1 and TRBJ2-3; 11 bases are shared with TRBD2. This CDR3 has 16 amino acids. CDR1 and CDR2 from the germline V gene are MGHRA and YSYEKL. V was pared by 0 bases and J by 3 bases, with 2 bases of the junction left unmatched. In DNA, the CDR3 is TGCGCCAGCAGCCAAGATGCTAGCGGGAGGACAGATACGCAGTATTTT. It specifies CASSQDASGRTDTQYF.

This clone was recorded once. The chain links TRBV19 to TRBJ1-1, with D uncertain. V was cut by 3 bases and J by 1 base, with 6 bases left in between. Germline lookup yields CDR1 LNHDA and CDR2 SQIVND (reference sequence). This CDR3 contains 13 residues. The CDR3: CASSIGGNTEAFF. CDR3 nucleotide sequence: TGTGCCAGTAGTATTGGCGGGAACACTGAAGCTTTCTTT.

The genes are TRBV5-1 and TRBJ2-2, with TRBD1 as a possible D gene (5 bases). Germline V gives CDR1 SGHRS, CDR2 YFSETQ. The V end lost 3 bases, the J end lost 2 bases, and 11 bases lay between the germline ends. The CDR3 has 15 amino acids. The CDR3 region has the DNA TGCGCCAGCAGCTCAGGGTCCGGTAACACCGGGGAGCTGTTTTTT. This codes for CASSSGSGNTGELFF.

The rearrangement joins TRBV9 to TRBJ2-7; maybe TRBD2 (6 bases). Trimming shortened V by 0 bases and J by 5 bases, and 12 bases separated the two germline ends. CDR3 length equals 14 residues. Germline loops: CDR1 SGDLS, CDR2 YYNGEE. CDR3: CASSVDGGGHEQYF. The CDR3, as DNA: TGTGCCAGCAGCGTAGATGGGGGAGGCCACGAGCAGTACTTC.

This chain joins TRBV27 and TRBJ2-7; 10 positions match TRBD2. The junction had 2 bases not matched to a gene; V was cut back by 9 bases and J by 0 bases. Germline CDR1 reads MNHEY; CDR2 reads SMNVEV (reference sequence). The CDR3 runs to 13 residues. CDR3 sequence reads: CARGLADSYEQYF. For the CDR3, the DNA is TGTGCCAGAGGACTAGCGGACTCCTACGAGCAGTACTTC.

The chain is built from TRBV11-1 and TRBJ2-5; D gene uncertain. The ends were cut back, 3 bases at V and 1 base at J, with 15 bases in the middle. CDR1 SGHAT and CDR2 FQDESV come from the germline V gene (reference sequence). The CDR3 loop spans 16 amino acids. The CDR3 reads CASSLTNQNPQETQYF. The CDR3 DNA sequence: TGTGCCAGCAGCTTGACAAATCAAAACCCCCAAGAGACCCAGTACTTC.

The chain employs TRBV9 and TRBJ2-7, with 11 bases lining up with TRBD2. Germline V gives CDR1 SGDLS, CDR2 YYNGEE. V lost 0 bases and J lost 5; bases outside the gene matches: 7. This CDR3 has 16 amino acids. The CDR3 nucleotides read TGTGCCAGCAGCGTAGCGGTAGCGGGAGGGCTCGACGAGCAGTACTTC. Residues: CASSVAVAGGLDEQYF.

This clone has just one count. The rearrangement links TRBV5-8 to TRBJ2-2; D is ambiguous. CDR1 SGHTS and CDR2 YDEGEE come from the germline V gene. Trimming left V 2 bases short and J 0 bases short, with 14 bases between. This CDR3 has 17 amino acids. The CDR3 nucleotides read TGTGCCAGCAGCTTACCTCTCATGGGAACGAACACCGGGGAGCTGTTTTTT. It yields the protein CASSLPLMGTNTGELFF.

Only a few counts were recorded for this clone. The V gene is TRBV7-3, the J gene TRBJ1-2, with D possibly being TRBD1 (6 bases). The V end lost 2 bases, the J end lost 1 base, and 11 bases lay between the germline ends. The CDR3 is 15 residues long. Germline assignment: CDR1 SGHTA and CDR2 FQGTGA. In DNA, the CDR3 is TGTGCCAGCAGCTTAGGGTCAGGGGATAACTATGGCTACACCTTC. Translation: CASSLGSGDNYGYTF. Full variable domain (missing parts from reference TRBV7-3 and TRBJ1-2): GAGVSQTPSNKVTEKGKYVELRCDPISGHTALYWYRQSLGQGPEFLIYFQGTGAADDSGLPNDRFFAVRPEGSVSTLKIQRTERGDSAVYLCASSLGSGDNYGYTFGSGTRLTVV.

The rearrangement joins TRBV19 to TRBJ1-2; D gene uncertain. CDR3 length equals 10 residues. Germline lookup yields CDR1 LNHDA and CDR2 SQIVND (reference sequence). The V and J ends lost 10 bases and 8 bases respectively, with 11 bases between them. CDR3 DNA: TGTGCCACCTACTTTGGGGGCTACACCTTC. Its translation: CATYFGGYTF.

J is TRBJ2-7 and V is TRBV18; 9 bases fit TRBD1. Germline V CDR1 and CDR2: KGHSH, LQKENI. V trimming: 5 bases; J trimming: 6 bases; junction bases outside the gene matches: 8. The CDR3 is made up of 14 amino acids. CDR3: CASSNRDRVFEQYF. CDR3 nucleotide sequence: TGTGCCAGCTCAAACCGGGACAGGGTCTTCGAGCAGTACTTC.